These 32 T cell receptor beta chains came from one sample sequenced in a study of naive CD8 T cells in extremely preterm neonates. Assay used: immunoSEQ multiplex PCR; TCRdb lists only in-frame clones, some missing. The sample carries over 5,000 clones, 97% recorded once. The specimen was naive CD8+ T cells from blood. Receptors were obtained from a human donor in good health.

V gene TRBV19 combines with J gene TRBJ1-3, with 9 positions matching TRBD1. CDR3 length: 16 amino acids. CDR1 and CDR2 from the germline V gene are LNHDA and SQIVND (reference sequence). V lost 5 bases and J lost 2; bases outside the gene matches: 7. Here the CDR3 reads CASSPTGTGTGNTIYF. The CDR3 DNA follows: TGTGCCAGTAGTCCAACCGGGACAGGGACTGGAAACACCATATATTTT.

The V gene is TRBV21-1, the J gene TRBJ1-1. TRBV21-1 is termed a pseudogene. CDR3 length: 11 residues. CDR3 loop: CASKGSAEAFF. CDR3 nucleotide sequence: TGTGCCAGCAAAGGGAGCGCTGAAGCTTTCTTT.

CDR3 region: CASSRWDRDNEQFF. The CDR3, as DNA: TGCGCCAGCAGCCGGTGGGACAGAGACAATGAGCAGTTCTTC. The chain combines TRBV4-1 with TRBJ2-1; TRBD1 matches at 7 bases. The V and J ends lost 4 bases and 5 bases, in that order; junction bases with no gene match: 5. There are 14 residues in the CDR3. Germline V lookup: CDR1 MGHRA, CDR2 YSYEKL.

V is TRBV18 and J is TRBJ2-5, with 7 bases fitting TRBD1. The length of the CDR3 is 15 residues. V shed 1 base and J 3 bases; nucleotides not matched to a gene: 5. CDR1 and CDR2 from the germline V gene are KGHSH and LQKENI. CDR3 loop: CASSPLTGDKETQYF. DNA of the CDR3: TGTGCCAGCTCACCACTAACAGGGGATAAAGAGACCCAGTACTTC.

This chain joins TRBV4-1 and TRBJ2-1, with TRBD2 matching over 14 bases. The CDR3 is made up of 15 amino acids. Germline-derived CDR1 and CDR2 are MGHRA and YSYEKL. V lost 1 base, J lost 16 bases, and 9 bases stayed unmatched. The CDR3 sequence: CASSQGLAGGPRTFF. CDR3 nucleotides: TGCGCCAGCAGCCAAGGACTAGCGGGAGGGCCGAGGACCTTCTTC.

A word on this clone: Different DNA sequences within this sample yield the same CDR3. This rearrangement joins TRBV9 to TRBJ1-6; the D gene is possibly TRBD1 (6 bases). Germline CDR1 is SGDLS and CDR2 is YYNGEE. The CDR3 extends over 15 amino acids. V lost 2 bases and J 4 bases, leaving 10 bases between the germline ends. CDR3 coding DNA: TGTGCCAGCAGCGTCGCGACAGGATATAATTCACCCCTCCACTTT. This gives the protein CASSVATGYNSPLHF.

The V call is TRBV27, the J call TRBJ2-1; TRBD2 matches 8 bases. This CDR3 spans 16 amino acids. CDR1 is MNHEY, CDR2 SMNVEV, per germline (reference sequence). Unmatched junction bases numbered 8, after V lost 4 bases and J lost 3 bases. The CDR3 loop reads CASSSLLAENYNEQFF. CDR3 nucleotide sequence: TGTGCCAGCAGTTCCCTACTAGCGGAAAACTACAATGAGCAGTTCTTC.

V usage is TRBV20-1 and J usage is TRBJ1-1; the D is unclear. Germline CDR1 reads DFQATT; CDR2 reads SNEGSKA (reference sequence). The V gene lost 7 bases and the J gene lost 5 bases, with 11 bases spanning the gap. The CDR3 spans 11 residues. This chain's CDR3 is CSVLLPTEAFF. CDR3 DNA sequence: TGCAGTGTCCTCCTACCGACTGAAGCTTTCTTT.

The CDR3 bases are TGTGCCAGCAGCTTGGCCAGGGGGGCCCGCGAGCAGTACTTC. Translation: CASSLARGAREQYF. This sequence joins TRBV7-2 and TRBJ2-7, with a weak D call TRBD1 (7 bases). Germline V gives CDR1 SGHTA, CDR2 FQGNSA. V was trimmed by 3 bases and J by 6 bases, leaving 15 bases between them. This CDR3 has 14 residues.

The chain joins TRBV7-9 to TRBJ2-1; 9 bases line up with TRBD2. Germline V gives CDR1 SEHNR, CDR2 FQNEAQ (reference sequence). The CDR3 is 14 amino acids. V lost 9 bases and J lost 7; bases outside the gene matches: 10. In nucleotides, the CDR3 is TGTGCCAGTCCGGCGGGAGGGCCGGGAAATGAGCAGTTCTTC. Its protein product is CASPAGGPGNEQFF.

The V and J genes are TRBV9 and TRBJ2-1; 10 bases align to TRBD1. Germline V gives CDR1 SGDLS, CDR2 YYNGEE. This CDR3 has 13 residues. V shed 3 bases and J 8 bases; nucleotides not matched to a gene: 2. CDR3 in DNA: TGTGCCAGCAGCGCGGACAGGGGGGATGAGCAGTTCTTC. This gives the protein CASSADRGDEQFF. Combining the CDR3 with reference TRBV9 and TRBJ2-1 gives the whole variable domain DSGVTQTPKHLITATGQRVTLRCSPRSGDLSVYWYQQSLDQGLQFLIQYYNGEERAKGNILERFSAQQFPDLHSELNLSSLELGDSALYFCASSADRGDEQFFGPGTRLTVL.

The chain recombines TRBV2 with TRBJ1-4, with D unresolved. Germline-derived CDR1 and CDR2 are SNHLY and FYNNEI. This CDR3 is 15 amino acids long. V was cut by 6 bases and J by 4 bases, with 15 bases left in between. The CDR3 DNA sequence: TGTGCCAGCAGGCTTGGGCCTCGGCTTAATGAAAAACTGTTTTTT. This codes for CASRLGPRLNEKLFF. The entire variable domain, with the rest obtained from reference TRBV2 and TRBJ1-4, is as follows: EPEVTQTPSHQVTQMGQEVILRCVPISNHLYFYWYRQILGQKVEFLVSFYNNEISEKSEIFDDQFSVERPDGSNFTLKIRSTKLEDSAMYFCASRLGPRLNEKLFFGSGTQLSVL.

V and J are TRBV9 and TRBJ2-1; 9 nucleotides agree with TRBD2. The CDR3 has 15 residues. Looked up from germline, CDR1 is SGDLS and CDR2 is YYNGEE. V lost 4 bases, J lost 5 bases, and 7 bases stayed unmatched. CDR3 nucleotide sequence: TGTGCCAGCAGCCGCGGGGGGGGGTCCGACAATGAGCAGTTCTTC. It codes for CASSRGGGSDNEQFF.

V is TRBV9 and J is TRBJ1-2, with a weak D call TRBD1 (5 bases). The V and J ends lost 4 bases and 4 bases respectively, with 11 bases between them. Germline-derived CDR1 and CDR2 are SGDLS and YYNGEE. The length of the CDR3 is 13 residues. As DNA, the CDR3 is TGTGCCAGCAGCCCGACAGACAGCTATGGCTACACCTTC. Protein sequence: CASSPTDSYGYTF.

This chain links TRBV28 with TRBJ2-5; 7 nucleotides line up with TRBD1. This CDR3 has 15 residues. Per the germline V gene, CDR1 is MDHEN and CDR2 is SYDVKM. Trimming cost V 5 bases and J 2 bases; bases outside gene matches: 8. The CDR3 protein is CASSTPRGKQETQYF. The DNA of the CDR3 is TGTGCCAGCAGTACCCCCAGGGGGAAACAAGAGACCCAGTACTTC.

V is TRBV9 and J is TRBJ1-1; D gene uncertain. Trimming took 2 bases from V and 4 from J, leaving 9 bases between them. This CDR3 has 13 residues. Germline assignment: CDR1 SGDLS and CDR2 YYNGEE. DNA of the CDR3: TGTGCCAGCAGCGTTCGTTCGGGCACTGAAGCTTTCTTT. Translation gives CASSVRSGTEAFF.

The V call is TRBV6-5, the J call TRBJ2-7; D is uncertain. Germline V gene lookup returns CDR1 MNHEY and CDR2 SVGAGI. Trimming stripped 6 bases from V and 3 bases from J, with 18 bases between. This CDR3 has 15 residues. The CDR3 DNA reads TGTGCCAGCAGGGATAGCCCTCATGGATACTACGAGCAGTACGTC. It specifies CASRDSPHGYYEQYV.

The chain recombines TRBV4-1 with TRBJ2-5; no firm D call. Germline V lookup: CDR1 MGHRA, CDR2 YSYEKL. The CDR3 runs to 16 residues. The germline V and J ends were trimmed by 1 base and 2 bases, with 14 bases remaining between them. The CDR3 region is CASSQGHHHKQETQYF. CDR3 nucleotides: TGCGCCAGCAGCCAAGGCCATCACCACAAACAAGAGACCCAGTACTTC.

This sequence joins TRBV27 and TRBJ1-2, with D perhaps TRBD1 (6 bases). V lost 5 bases to trimming and J lost 4 bases, with 17 bases between them. Germline CDR1 MNHEY, CDR2 SMNVEV (reference sequence). The CDR3 totals 15 residues. The CDR3 loop is CASSPDRQVIYGYTF. CDR3 in DNA: TGTGCCAGCAGTCCAGATCGACAGGTTATCTATGGCTACACCTTC.

V usage is TRBV5-4 and J usage is TRBJ2-1; the match to TRBD1 covers 10 bases. Trimming took 3 bases from V and 9 from J; bases not matched to a gene: 3. CDR1 SGHNT and CDR2 YYREEE come from the germline V gene (reference sequence). This CDR3 has 13 residues. For the CDR3, the DNA is TGTGCCAGCAGCTGGGGGACAGGGGTTGAGCAGTTCTTC. The encoded protein is CASSWGTGVEQFF.

The chain is built from TRBV29-1 and TRBJ2-3; 10 positions agree with TRBD2. The CDR3 has 16 amino acids. From germline, CDR1 is SQVTM and CDR2 ANQGSEA. The ends lost 6 bases at V and 1 base at J; junction bases unmatched: 10. This CDR3 reads CSVVGGLAGGTDTQYF. For the CDR3, the DNA is TGCAGCGTCGTCGGGGGGCTAGCGGGGGGCACAGATACGCAGTATTTT.

This chain connects TRBV28 to TRBJ2-3; D not resolved. Looked up from germline, CDR1 is MDHEN and CDR2 is SYDVKM. Between the trimmed V and J ends, which lost 4 bases and 0 bases, there was a span of 8 bases. This CDR3 is 14 amino acids long. The CDR3 protein is CASSSLTSTDTQYF. DNA of the CDR3: TGTGCCAGCAGTTCGCTGACTAGCACAGATACGCAGTATTTT.

The rearrangement links TRBV2 to TRBJ2-5; possibly TRBD2 for D (7 bases). CDR1 SNHLY and CDR2 FYNNEI come from the germline V gene. Deletions cut 11 bases from V and 4 bases from J, with 17 bases between. CDR3 length equals 13 residues. DNA of the CDR3: TGTGCCGGAGGCGGGGGAGGGGGAGAGACCCAGTACTTC. Translation: CAGGGGGGETQYF.

In its sample, this clone was seen once. This rearrangement joins TRBV4-3 to TRBJ2-7; D is possibly TRBD1 (6 bases). CDR1 is LGHNA, CDR2 YSLEER, per germline. CDR3 length: 16 amino acids. The V end lost 1 base, the J end lost 1 base, and 14 bases lay between the germline ends. CDR3 sequence: CASSQVLTGLSYEQYF. CDR3 nucleotides: TGCGCCAGCAGCCAAGTTCTAACAGGGTTATCCTACGAGCAGTACTTC.

The J gene is TRBJ2-5, the V gene TRBV11-2; D remains ambiguous. CDR1 SGHAT and CDR2 FQNNGV come from the germline V gene. CDR3 size: 12 residues. V was clipped by 7 bases and J by 3 bases, with 9 bases between them. This CDR3 reads CASTNYEETQYF. The CDR3 DNA reads as TGTGCCAGCACTAATTATGAAGAGACCCAGTACTTC.

This chain joins TRBV4-3 and TRBJ1-1, with D perhaps matching TRBD1 (5 bases). The germline gives CDR1 LGHNA, CDR2 YSLEER. The CDR3 consists of 13 residues. V was clipped by 5 bases and J by 2 bases, with 9 bases between them. CDR3 residues: CASSTGENTEAFF. CDR3 in DNA: TGCGCCAGCAGCACAGGAGAAAACACTGAAGCTTTCTTT.

This clone came up once. The chain combines TRBV28 with TRBJ2-7; D is perhaps TRBD2 (6 bases). Deletions cut 6 bases from V and 4 bases from J, with 7 bases between. The germline CDR1 and CDR2 sequences are MDHEN and SYDVKM. This CDR3 is 11 amino acids long. The CDR3 is CASSLAYEQYF. The CDR3 coding sequence is TGTGCCAGCAGCCTAGCGTACGAGCAGTACTTC.

This rearrangement joins TRBV19 to TRBJ1-1; a possible D gene is TRBD1 (5 bases). V shed 3 bases and J shed 5 bases, with 10 bases lying between them. Germline assignment: CDR1 LNHDA and CDR2 SQIVND (reference sequence). The CDR3 consists of 13 residues. In DNA form, the CDR3 reads TGTGCCAGTAGTATGCAGGGTTTAACTGAAGCTTTCTTT. Amino acid sequence: CASSMQGLTEAFF.

The chain joins TRBV2 to TRBJ1-1; possibly TRBD1 for D (5 bases). Germline V lookup: CDR1 SNHLY, CDR2 FYNNEI. This CDR3 contains 12 residues. With 4 bases removed from V and 5 bases from J, the gap between germline ends came to 8 bases. CDR3 in DNA: TGTGCCAGCAGTGCAGGGCAAACTGAAGCTTTCTTT. Protein sequence: CASSAGQTEAFF. The full variable domain, rest sourced from reference TRBV2 and TRBJ1-1, is EPEVTQTPSHQVTQMGQEVILRCVPISNHLYFYWYRQILGQKVEFLVSFYNNEISEKSEIFDDQFSVERPDGSNFTLKIRSTKLEDSAMYFCASSAGQTEAFFGQGTRLTVV.

The chain employs TRBV27 and TRBJ1-2; D remains ambiguous. The V end was cut by 5 bases, the J end by 8 bases, with 15 bases between. Germline CDR1 and CDR2: MNHEY and SMNVEV (reference sequence). This CDR3 is 13 amino acids long. CDR3 sequence reads: CASSPGRTQGYTF. DNA of the CDR3: TGTGCCAGCAGTCCCGGGAGGACCCAAGGCTACACCTTC.

The rearrangement uses TRBV5-1 and TRBJ2-7; weak D call: TRBD2 (5 bases). From germline, CDR1 is SGHRS and CDR2 YFSETQ. The V and J ends lost 2 bases and 2 bases respectively, with 8 bases between them. The CDR3 is 13 residues long. This chain's CDR3 is CASSFGLTYEQYF. The CDR3 DNA reads TGCGCCAGCAGCTTTGGACTGACCTACGAGCAGTACTTC.

This chain joins TRBV28 and TRBJ2-2; D may be TRBD1 (6 bases). The CDR3 has 17 amino acids. The germline gives CDR1 MDHEN, CDR2 SYDVKM. Trimming cost V 1 base and J 1 base, with 13 bases left between them. CDR3 amino acids: CASSLLGRGQNTGELFF. For the CDR3, the DNA is TGTGCCAGCAGTTTATTAGGCAGGGGTCAGAACACCGGGGAGCTGTTTTTT.